Described below is a single T cell receptor (beta chain) sequence and its context. What it recognizes is unknown. The entry originates in a study of lymphopenia after photon versus proton radiotherapy. Notes on the study in general: In patients who died, overall survival fell as post-nadir TCR diversity dropped more.

Sequencing used immunoSEQ multiplex PCR; TCRdb keeps in-frame clones, though not all of them. The table lists some 29,000 clones, over 80% of them singletons. There are 21 residues in the CDR3. The clonotype comes from a woman aged 55-70 years with cholangiocarcinoma. Some clones in this sample may be carry-over from other donors' samples. The V gene is TRBV12-2, the J gene TRBJ2-1; the D call in the table, TRBD2, was not verified against the DNA. TRBV12-2 constitutes a pseudogene. Source: peripheral blood, taken from a patient treated with proton-based radiotherapy. Here the CDR3 DNA reads TGTGCAAGTCGCCGCGCCCTCCCAAGACCGGGACTAGCGGGAGAGTTCAATGAGCAGTTCTTC. Encoded protein: CASRRALPRPGLAGEFNEQFF.